The next 26 T cell receptor beta chains were all read from a single sample in a study of cytomegalovirus exposure and HLA in healthy donors. The PCR contained 60 Vbeta and 13 Jbeta primers. Using immunoSEQ multiplex PCR, the repertoire was profiled, and TCRdb retains in-frame clones only, with some absent. Of fewer than 150,000 clones detected, 75% appear once; the ten largest clones hold 3.1%. Sequencing was performed on PBMCs. These receptors were collected from a man aged 25-40 years in good health and CMV-seronegative.

The chain uses TRBV11-2 and TRBJ2-7, with TRBD1 matching 9 bases. The CDR3 sequence is 15 residues long. The germline gives CDR1 SGHAT, CDR2 FQNNGV. V shed 1 base, J shed 7 bases, and the junction held 8 bases outside the gene matches. The CDR3 here is CASSLGRTGVEEQYF. Here the CDR3 DNA reads TGTGCCAGCAGCTTAGGTAGGACAGGGGTGGAGGAGCAGTACTTC.

The table lists this clone with a few counts. The V gene is TRBV5-4, the J gene TRBJ2-7; 9 bases align to TRBD2. CDR1 SGHNT and CDR2 YYREEE come from the germline V gene (reference sequence). V lost 5 bases and J lost 2; bases outside the gene matches: 14. This CDR3 is built from 17 residues. The DNA of the CDR3 is TGTGCCAGCAGAGACCCCGGGACTAGCCCTAATCCCTACGAGCAGTACTTC. Translating gives CASRDPGTSPNPYEQYF.

This clone was seen once. This chain links TRBV4-1 with TRBJ2-7; 7 bases fit TRBD1. The CDR3 extends over 16 amino acids. The germline V gene encodes CDR1 MGHRA and CDR2 YSYEKL. Trimming at V came to 5 bases and at J to 6 bases, leaving 16 bases not matched to a gene. The CDR3 spells CASSSTVGQDGSEQYF. CDR3 coding DNA: TGCGCCAGCAGCTCCACAGTAGGACAGGATGGGTCCGAGCAGTACTTC.

This clone was seen more than once but under ten times. The chain is built from TRBV6-1 and TRBJ2-2, with D perhaps matching TRBD1 (6 bases). CDR1 is MNHNS and CDR2 is SASEGT in the germline V gene. This CDR3 contains 15 residues. Trimming left V 6 bases short and J 2 bases short, with 13 bases between. The CDR3 protein is CASSGQKPNTGELFF. Written as DNA, the CDR3 is TGTGCCAGCAGCGGACAGAAACCAAACACCGGGGAGCTGTTTTTT.

The chain has TRBV11-3 and TRBJ2-7; the D is unclear. The CDR3 loop spans 12 amino acids. The V end was cut by 4 bases, the J end by 4 bases, with 8 bases between. Germline-derived CDR1 and CDR2 are SGHNT and YENEEA. CDR3 in amino acids: CASSSGEYEQYF. In nucleotides, the CDR3 is TGTGCCAGCAGCTCCGGTGAATACGAGCAGTACTTC.

The CDR3 nucleotides read TGCGCCAGCAGCTTGGGGGGCGCGGGATCCTACGAGCAGTACTTC. This codes for CASSLGGAGSYEQYF. This rearrangement joins TRBV5-1 to TRBJ2-7; D is perhaps TRBD2 (6 bases). The length of the CDR3 is 15 residues. V lost 0 bases and J lost 1, with 11 bases in between. Germline V gene sequence: CDR1 SGHRS, CDR2 YFSETQ.

The chain carries TRBV5-1 and TRBJ2-6, with TRBD1 matching over 9 bases. V lost 2 bases and J lost 4; bases outside the gene matches: 10. Germline values: CDR1 SGHRS, CDR2 YFSETQ. This CDR3 comprises 18 residues. The CDR3, as DNA: TGCGCCAGCAGCTTTGCCCCGACAGGGGGATCAGGGGCCAACGTCCTGACTTTC. Translating gives CASSFAPTGGSGANVLTF.

The rearrangement joins TRBV14 to TRBJ2-1; 11 bases agree with TRBD2. The CDR3 runs to 16 residues. Germline trimming cut 3 bases from V and 4 bases from J; bases unmatched to any gene: 5. Germline CDR1 is SGHDN and CDR2 is FVKESK. The chain's CDR3 is CASSQASGRLYNEQFF. The CDR3 region has the DNA TGTGCCAGCAGCCAGGCTAGCGGGAGGCTTTACAATGAGCAGTTCTTC.

This clone was counted only a few times. The chain combines TRBV4-3 with TRBJ2-1; 8 positions agree with TRBD2. Trimming at V came to 1 base and at J to 9 bases, leaving 14 bases not matched to a gene. There are 17 residues in the CDR3. Germline V lookup: CDR1 LGHNA, CDR2 YSLEER. The CDR3 protein is CASSQGGGAGERGEQFF. The CDR3 bases are TGCGCCAGCAGCCAAGGCGGGGGAGCGGGAGAGAGAGGTGAGCAGTTCTTC.

This clone came up a few times. This sequence joins TRBV6-5 and TRBJ1-1; D is possibly TRBD1 (5 bases). V lost 5 bases and J lost 1, with 8 bases in between. Germline V gene lookup returns CDR1 MNHEY and CDR2 SVGAGI. This CDR3 is 13 amino acids long. CDR3 DNA: TGTGCCAGCAGTGAAACAGGGAACACTGAAGCTTTCTTT. Residues: CASSETGNTEAFF.

This chain joins TRBV5-1 and TRBJ2-5, with TRBD1 matching 9 bases. The germline V gene has CDR1 SGHRS and CDR2 YFSETQ. J lost 5 bases, V lost 3 bases, and 8 bases had no gene match. This CDR3 contains 15 residues. The CDR3 nucleotides are TGCGCCAGCAGCTCCTCAGGACAGGGGCTCGAGACCCAGTACTTC. Translating it yields CASSSSGQGLETQYF.

To note about this clone: At one end, the junction sequence differs from germline, possibly due to a read error. The rearrangement uses TRBV6-6 and TRBJ2-7; D not resolved. Germline V CDR1 and CDR2: MNHNY, SVGAGI (reference sequence). The CDR3 runs to 11 residues. This CDR3 is CASRYSYEQYF. The CDR3 DNA sequence: TGTGCCAGCAGATACTCCTACGAGCAGTACTTC.

This chain connects TRBV7-2 to TRBJ2-7; a possible D gene is TRBD2 (5 bases). Per the germline V gene, CDR1 is SGHTA and CDR2 is FQGNSA. CDR3 size: 15 residues. V gave up 5 bases and J gave up 4 bases, with 18 bases separating them. The CDR3 region has the DNA TGTGCCAGCAGCCCAACTAGTTTGGGAAGTTACGAGCAGTACTTC. Amino acid sequence: CASSPTSLGSYEQYF. Looking up the rest from reference TRBV7-2 and TRBJ2-7 gives the full variable domain: GAGVSQSPSNKVTEKGKDVELRCDPISGHTALYWYRQSLGQGLEFLIYFQGNSAPDKSGLPSDRFSAERTGGSVSTLTIQRTQQEDSAVYLCASSPTSLGSYEQYFGPGTRLTVT.

This chain joins TRBV7-2 and TRBJ1-5, with 8 bases that match TRBD1. There are 15 residues in the CDR3. With 3 bases clipped from V and 4 bases from J, the junction kept 5 bases outside the gene matches. Germline assignment: CDR1 SGHTA and CDR2 FQGNSA. The CDR3 protein is CASSLNRGVNQPQHF. The CDR3 nucleotides read TGTGCCAGCAGCTTGAACAGGGGGGTAAATCAGCCCCAGCATTTT.

The gene calls are TRBV7-9 and TRBJ2-7, with TRBD1 identical over 7 bases. Trimming at V came to 2 bases and at J to 1 base, leaving 5 bases not matched to a gene. CDR3 length: 15 residues. The V gene's germline CDR1 is SEHNR and CDR2 FQNEAQ (reference sequence). This CDR3 is CASSLMSGGSYEQYF. Here the CDR3 DNA reads TGTGCCAGCAGCTTAATGTCAGGGGGATCCTACGAGCAGTACTTC.

The chain uses TRBV6-6 and TRBJ2-1; 10 positions agree with TRBD2. CDR1 and CDR2 (germline): MNHNY, SVGAGI (reference sequence). With 7 bases clipped from V and 8 bases from J, the junction kept 14 bases outside the gene matches. CDR3 length equals 16 residues. CDR3 sequence: CASNPTLAGETDEQFF. The CDR3, as DNA: TGTGCCAGCAACCCAACCCTAGCGGGAGAAACGGATGAGCAGTTCTTC.

This clone was detected only a few times. This chain connects TRBV27 to TRBJ2-7; perhaps TRBD1 as D (6 bases). Deletions cut 6 bases from V and 5 bases from J, with 14 bases between. The CDR3 extends over 13 amino acids. Per the germline V gene, CDR1 is MNHEY and CDR2 is SMNVEV (reference sequence). CDR3 in DNA: TGTGCCAGCAGCCCTGGACAGATCCACGAGCAGTACGTC. Its protein is CASSPGQIHEQYV.

The CDR3 sequence: CASSLAGVYNEQFF. For the CDR3, the DNA is TGTGCCAGCAGTCTAGCGGGGGTTTACAATGAGCAGTTCTTC. The chain has TRBV2 and TRBJ2-1; 10 nucleotides line up with TRBD2. The junction had 2 bases not matched to a gene; V was cut back by 5 bases and J by 4 bases. The CDR3 has 14 amino acids. CDR1 and CDR2 (germline): SNHLY, FYNNEI.

Details on this clone: The sample carries other DNA sequences with the same CDR3. J is TRBJ1-1 and V is TRBV10-1; possibly TRBD1 for D (5 bases). V gave up 0 bases and J gave up 5 bases, with 7 bases separating them. The CDR3 is made up of 13 amino acids. Germline V gives CDR1 WNHNN, CDR2 SYGVQD (reference sequence). This chain's CDR3 is CASSESGGTEAFF. DNA for the CDR3: TGCGCCAGCAGTGAGTCGGGGGGAACTGAAGCTTTCTTT.

There are a few counts of this clone. V is TRBV30 and J is TRBJ2-7; 12 positions match TRBD2. Looked up from germline, CDR1 is GTSNPN and CDR2 is SVGIG (reference sequence). Trimming took 2 bases from V and 2 from J; bases not matched to a gene: 10. The CDR3 runs 17 residues. The CDR3, as DNA: TGTGCCTGGAGTCCGCGGACTAGCGGGATTTCCACCTACGAGCAGTACTTC. It is translated as CAWSPRTSGISTYEQYF.

V is TRBV5-1 and J is TRBJ1-1; no clear D gene. In germline, CDR1 is SGHRS, CDR2 YFSETQ. This CDR3 region has 15 residues. The V gene lost 4 bases and the J gene lost 4 bases, with 17 bases spanning the gap. The CDR3 spells CASSPGTTRGTEAFF. The CDR3 bases are TGCGCCAGCAGCCCCGGAACTACCAGAGGCACTGAAGCTTTCTTT.

This chain uses TRBV5-5 with TRBJ2-5; TRBD2 is a possible D gene (5 bases). The CDR3 is 14 residues long. Germline V gene data show CDR1 as SGHKS and CDR2 as YYEKEE (reference sequence). The V gene lost 0 bases and the J gene lost 5 bases, with 11 bases spanning the gap. The CDR3 loop is CASSLGVSGETQYF. The CDR3 DNA sequence: TGTGCCAGCAGCTTGGGGGTAAGCGGTGAGACCCAGTACTTC.

The CDR3 here is CASSLEQGVISYEQYF. The CDR3 coding sequence is TGCGCCAGCAGCTTGGAACAGGGTGTTATCTCCTACGAGCAGTACTTC. V usage is TRBV5-1 and J usage is TRBJ2-7, with D perhaps matching TRBD1 (6 bases). V lost 0 bases and J 0 bases, leaving 13 bases between the germline ends. CDR3 size: 16 residues. Germline V CDR1 and CDR2: SGHRS, YFSETQ. The full variable domain, its missing parts supplied by reference TRBV5-1 and TRBJ2-7, is KAGVTQTPRYLIKTRGQQVTLSCSPISGHRSVSWYQQTPGQGLQFLFEYFSETQRNKGNFPGRFSGRQFSNSRSEMNVSTLELGDSALYLCASSLEQGVISYEQYFGPGTRLTVT.

The V gene is TRBV9, the J gene TRBJ2-7, with D perhaps TRBD1 (6 bases). V lost 4 bases to trimming and J lost 5 bases, with 16 bases between them. CDR1 and CDR2 from the germline V gene are SGDLS and YYNGEE. CDR3 length equals 14 residues. The CDR3 loop is CASSTGILVDEQYF. The CDR3 DNA reads as TGTGCCAGCAGCACAGGGATTCTCGTCGACGAGCAGTACTTC.

The count of this clone is one. This rearrangement joins TRBV6-5 to TRBJ2-7, with TRBD2 matching 9 bases. Looked up from germline, CDR1 is MNHEY and CDR2 is SVGAGI. CDR3 length: 15 residues. With 6 bases clipped from V and 2 bases from J, the junction kept 8 bases outside the gene matches. This CDR3 reads CASSPESGRTYEQYF. CDR3 DNA: TGTGCCAGCAGCCCCGAGAGCGGGAGGACCTACGAGCAGTACTTC.

The CDR3, as DNA: TGTGCCAGCAGTTCCGACTATTATTACTCGGGTAATGAGCAGTTCTTC. This encodes CASSSDYYYSGNEQFF. The chain combines TRBV6-5 with TRBJ2-1; tentatively, D is TRBD2 (5 bases). The CDR3 is 16 residues long. V was shortened by 4 bases and J by 7 bases, with 20 bases between the two germline ends. Looked up from germline, CDR1 is MNHEY and CDR2 is SVGAGI.